This T cell receptor (beta chain) was profiled in a study of OX40 agonist ivuxolimab in advanced cancers. Data came from immunoSEQ multiplex PCR; TCRdb stores just in-frame clones and leaves some out. The sample consists of tens of thousands of clones, 88% of them appearing once. V lost 0 bases, J lost 4 bases, and 5 bases stayed unmatched. The germline CDR1 and CDR2 sequences are GTSNPN and SVGIG (reference sequence). The CDR3 has 14 amino acids. Autoimmune disease history or systemic immunosuppression led to patients being barred. In its sample, this clone was seen once. The specimen was CD4+ or CD8+ T cells sorted from blood, collected in a trial of the OX40 agonist ivuxolimab. The TCR comes from an adult with an advanced solid tumor such as melanoma, head and neck, liver or kidney cancer. The rearrangement links TRBV30 to TRBJ1-2; 7 bases agree with TRBD1. CDR3 DNA: TGTGCCTGGAGTGTACAGGGGTCGGGCTATGGCTACACCTTC. Residues: CAWSVQGSGYGYTF. The full variable domain, rest sourced from reference TRBV30 and TRBJ1-2, is SQTIHQWPATLVQPVGSPLSLECTVEGTSNPNLYWYRQAAGRGLQLLFYSVGIGQISSEVPQNLSASRPQDRQFILSSKKLLLSDSGFYLCAWSVQGSGYGYTFGSGTRLTVV.